This T cell receptor (beta chain) was profiled in a study of CD8+ T cells in alopecia areata. Study in general: Using the percentage of affected scalp area, treated patients' severity was scored. Overall study results and limits: Compared with mice, patients displayed less clear TCR sharing, possibly for HLA-related reasons. The study found higher clonality in lesional than normal scalp, especially in alopecia totalis/universalis.

RNA was extracted and reverse transcribed into cDNA as the sequencing template. Repertoires were generated with immunoSEQ multiplex PCR, while TCRdb's copy carries only in-frame clones and drops some. The table lists roughly 180,000 clones, 60% of them singletons, with approximately 3.4% in the top ten. CDR3 length: 13 amino acids. V was pared by 4 bases and J by 2 bases, with 10 bases between. Per the germline V gene, CDR1 is GTSNPN and CDR2 is SVGIG (reference sequence). Treatment indicated: oral pan-JAK inhibitor, 5-10 mg twice daily. A word on this clone: The antigen remains unidentified.

Sample: CD4+ T cells sorted from blood, taken at week 4, from a patient treated with tofacitinib. This chain joins TRBV30 and TRBJ2-3; D remains unclear. The clonotype comes from a human donor with alopecia areata. The CDR3 protein is CAWTDGFTDTQYF. The CDR3 DNA is TGTGCCTGGACGGACGGTTTCACAGATACGCAGTATTTT.